Following are 24 T cell receptor beta chains from one sample sequenced in a study of metastatic and nonmetastatic thyroid tumors. TCRdb used MiXCR to call clones anew from the PCR reads. The sample shows 21,000 or so clones, about 25% of them seen only once. No treatment had been given to any patient before thyroid surgery. Sequenced input: tumor tissue. These receptors all stem from a female donor with papillary thyroid cancer or a benign thyroid nodule (not recorded which). Some clones in this sample may be carry-over from other donors' samples.

This clone came up many times. The V gene is TRBV5-6, the J gene TRBJ1-5; D unresolved. The CDR3 consists of 14 residues. The ends were cut back, 0 bases at V and 7 bases at J, with 11 bases in the middle. From germline, CDR1 is SGHDT and CDR2 YYEEEE. CDR3: CASSLDRGRQPQHF. DNA for the CDR3: TGTGCCAGCAGCTTGGATCGTGGCCGCCAGCCCCAGCATTTT.

This clone appeared a few times. The chain employs TRBV10-2 and TRBJ1-1; D is perhaps TRBD1 (5 bases). Germline V CDR1 and CDR2: WSHSY, SAAADI. This CDR3 is 19 amino acids long. Trimming stripped 5 bases from V and 0 bases from J, with 25 bases between. The CDR3 spells CASSFNGLGLTIMNTEAFF. In DNA, the CDR3 is TGCGCCAGCAGTTTTAACGGGCTGGGGCTGACGATAATGAACACTGAAGCTTTCTTT.

V usage is TRBV11-3 and J usage is TRBJ2-2; the D gene could be TRBD1 or TRBD2 (5 bases each). Germline V gives CDR1 SGHNT, CDR2 YENEEA. Trimming took off 5 bases at V and 7 bases at J, with 17 bases between the two ends. There are 15 residues in the CDR3. The CDR3 sequence: CASSPVQEDIGELFF. The CDR3 DNA sequence: TGTGCCAGCAGCCCGGTACAGGAGGACATCGGGGAGCTGTTTTTT.

This sequence joins TRBV28 and TRBJ2-7; D is unclear. Between the trimmed V and J ends, which lost 3 bases and 2 bases, there was a span of 5 bases. CDR3 length equals 12 residues. The V gene's germline CDR1 is MDHEN and CDR2 SYDVKM. In DNA form, the CDR3 reads TGTGCCAGCAGTTTGTCCGCCTACGAGCAGTACTTC. This gives the protein CASSLSAYEQYF.

Judged by abundance, this clone is medium-sized. The V call is TRBV11-2, the J call TRBJ2-7, with D unclear. Trimming shortened V by 3 bases and J by 6 bases, and 12 bases separated the two germline ends. The CDR3 has 13 amino acids. Germline V gene lookup returns CDR1 SGHAT and CDR2 FQNNGV. DNA of the CDR3: TGTGCCAGCAGCTTTCAATCCGGTGGCGAGCAGTACTTC. Translating gives CASSFQSGGEQYF.

This clone has ten or more counts. V usage is TRBV18 and J usage is TRBJ2-1; 12 bases agree with TRBD2. The CDR3 spans 15 residues. With 3 bases clipped from V and 12 bases from J, the junction kept 9 bases outside the gene matches. CDR1 is KGHSH, CDR2 LQKENI, per germline. DNA for the CDR3: TGTGCCAGCTCACCGGGACTAGCGGGCTCTGGGGGGCAGTTCTTC. Translated: CASSPGLAGSGGQFF.

The chain links TRBV20-1 to TRBJ1-1, with TRBD1 matching 9 bases. V shed 3 bases and J 4 bases; nucleotides not matched to a gene: 9. This CDR3 spans 15 amino acids. CDR1 is DFQATT, CDR2 SNEGSKA, per germline (reference sequence). The chain's CDR3 is CSASPGTGWGTEAFF. The CDR3 DNA reads as TGCAGTGCTAGCCCTGGGACAGGGTGGGGCACTGAAGCTTTCTTT.

This clone occurred many times. The sample contains more than one DNA sequence encoding this CDR3. The chain employs TRBV10-2 and TRBJ2-1, with 7 bases matching TRBD1. This CDR3 is 15 amino acids long. The germline V gene encodes CDR1 WSHSY and CDR2 SAAADI. V lost 4 bases to trimming and J lost 6 bases; unmatched junction nucleotides: 9. The CDR3 DNA follows: TGCGCCAGCAGTGTTCCATCGGACAGGCCCAATGAGCAGTTCTTC. This codes for CASSVPSDRPNEQFF.

This clone was counted ten times or more. The sample holds other DNA sequences that translate to the same CDR3. This chain connects TRBV5-6 to TRBJ2-3, with 9 bases lining up with TRBD2. The CDR3 is 15 amino acids. V trimming: 2 bases; J trimming: 4 bases; junction bases outside the gene matches: 5. Germline V gene lookup returns CDR1 SGHDT and CDR2 YYEEEE. The CDR3 reads CASSLMGGGADTQYF. The CDR3 region has the DNA TGTGCCAGCAGCTTAATGGGCGGGGGGGCAGATACGCAGTATTTT.

This clone counts as medium-sized. The chain is built from TRBV11-2 and TRBJ1-5, with D uncertain. The CDR3 loop spans 13 amino acids. Germline lookup yields CDR1 SGHAT and CDR2 FQNNGV. Trimming stripped 1 base from V and 5 bases from J, with 6 bases between. The CDR3 is CASSLGADQPQHF. In nucleotides, the CDR3 is TGTGCCAGCAGCTTAGGAGCTGATCAGCCCCAGCATTTT.

This clone is judged medium-sized. The rearrangement links TRBV4-1 to TRBJ1-2, with 10 nucleotides matching TRBD1. Germline assignment: CDR1 MGHRA and CDR2 YSYEKL. V was pared by 3 bases and J by 4 bases, with 8 bases of the junction left unmatched. This CDR3 contains 16 residues. CDR3 sequence: CASSQGQGNYPYGYTF. CDR3 DNA: TGCGCCAGCAGCCAGGGACAGGGGAATTACCCCTATGGCTACACCTTC.

The J gene is TRBJ1-1, the V gene TRBV5-1; 9 bases are a match to TRBD1. The V and J ends lost 7 bases and 3 bases, in that order; junction bases with no gene match: 10. The length of the CDR3 is 15 residues. Germline V gene lookup returns CDR1 SGHRS and CDR2 YFSETQ. The CDR3: CASVFGTGSHTEAFF. The CDR3 nucleotides are TGCGCCAGCGTCTTCGGGACAGGGTCCCACACTGAAGCTTTCTTT.

Here the CDR3 reads CASSLMASGGTEQFF. CDR3 in DNA: TGCGCCAGCAGCCTGATGGCTAGCGGGGGTACTGAGCAGTTCTTC. The chain employs TRBV5-1 and TRBJ2-1, with TRBD2 identical over 10 bases. Trimming at V came to 4 bases and at J to 9 bases, leaving 10 bases not matched to a gene. Germline V gene lookup returns CDR1 SGHRS and CDR2 YFSETQ. This CDR3 is built from 15 residues.

Worth noting for this clone: The junction does not match germline at one end; this may be a read error. The V gene is TRBV9, the J gene TRBJ2-1, with D possibly being TRBD2 (5 bases). From germline, CDR1 is SGDLS and CDR2 YYNGEE. The CDR3 spans 18 residues. Here the CDR3 reads CASSVGGWAASSYNEQFF. The DNA for the CDR3 is TGTGCAAGCAGCGTAGGCGGGTGGGCCGCGAGCTCCTACAATGAGCAGTTCTTC.

Judged by abundance, this clone is medium-sized. The J gene is TRBJ1-2, the V gene TRBV6-1; D is perhaps TRBD1 (5 bases). CDR3 size: 14 residues. The germline CDR1 and CDR2 sequences are MNHNS and SASEGT. Trimming cost V 1 base and J 3 bases, with 9 bases left between them. The CDR3 is CASSEVGVHYGYTF. The CDR3 region has the DNA TGTGCCAGCAGTGAAGTGGGGGTCCACTATGGCTACACCTTC.

This clone has just a few counts. The gene calls are TRBV6-1 and TRBJ1-5, with 11 nucleotides matching TRBD1. The CDR3 has 17 amino acids. From germline, CDR1 is MNHNS and CDR2 SASEGT. The V segment lost 1 base and the J segment 6 bases; nucleotides outside the gene matches: 8. In nucleotides, the CDR3 is TGTGCCAGCAGTGAAGGGGGGGGGACAGGGGGGAGTCAGCCCCAGCATTTT. It specifies CASSEGGGTGGSQPQHF.

This clone has only a few counts. The chain links TRBV20-1 to TRBJ2-7; 12 bases map to TRBD2. Germline V CDR1 and CDR2: DFQATT, SNEGSKA (reference sequence). Unmatched junction bases numbered 5, after V lost 5 bases and J lost 6 bases. The CDR3 runs 13 residues. The DNA of the CDR3 is TGCAGTGCTGACATGACTAGCGGGAGCGAGCAGTACTTC. It specifies CSADMTSGSEQYF.

This clone was observed at least ten times. The sample contains more than one DNA sequence encoding this CDR3. The chain links TRBV15 to TRBJ2-1; TRBD1 might be the D (5 bases). This CDR3 region has 16 residues. Deletions cut 0 bases from V and 5 bases from J, with 14 bases between. Germline V gives CDR1 LNHNV, CDR2 YYDKDF (reference sequence). The chain's CDR3 is CATSREAWRTNNEQFF. CDR3 in DNA: TGTGCCACCAGCAGAGAAGCGTGGCGGACAAACAATGAGCAGTTCTTC.

By share, this clone ranks as medium-sized (0.01 to 0.1%). The chain carries TRBV12-3 or TRBV12-4 and TRBJ2-2; D gene ambiguous. This CDR3 spans 15 amino acids. V lost 6 bases, J lost 5 bases, and 16 bases lay in between. As DNA, the CDR3 is TGTGCCAGCAGAAATACCCCAGGCTTTACCGGGGAGCTGTTTTTT. This translates into CASRNTPGFTGELFF.

The chain uses TRBV27 and TRBJ2-2; D not resolved. The germline V gene has CDR1 MNHEY and CDR2 SMNVEV (reference sequence). V was pared by 1 base and J by 7 bases, with 7 bases between. This CDR3 region has 13 residues. The CDR3 DNA is TGTGCCAGCAGTTTATGGGGTAACGGGGAGCTGTTTTTT. Protein: CASSLWGNGELFF.

The chain links TRBV6-2 or TRBV6-3 to TRBJ1-1, with D tentatively TRBD1 (6 bases). The germline V gene has CDR1 MNHEY and CDR2 SVGEGT. The CDR3 is made up of 17 amino acids. The V end lost 6 bases, the J end lost 1 base, and 21 bases lay between the germline ends. The CDR3 loop is CASSQSLYRAPNTEAFF. CDR3 DNA sequence: TGTGCCAGCAGCCAATCGCTGTACAGGGCTCCGAACACTGAAGCTTTCTTT.

This clone was picked up many times. The V and J genes are TRBV5-4 and TRBJ1-1; no definite D call. CDR1 is SGHNT, CDR2 YYREEE, per germline (reference sequence). V was shortened by 3 bases and J by 3 bases, with 6 bases between the two germline ends. The CDR3 is made up of 12 amino acids. CDR3 bases: TGTGCCAGCAGCTCCCGGGACACTGAAGCTTTCTTT. This encodes CASSSRDTEAFF. Variable domain in full (rest from reference TRBV5-4 and TRBJ1-1): ETGVTQSPTHLIKTRGQQVTLRCSSQSGHNTVSWYQQALGQGPQFIFQYYREEENGRGNFPPRFSGLQFPNYSSELNVNALELDDSALYLCASSSRDTEAFFGQGTRLTVV.

The chain is built from TRBV11-2 and TRBJ2-1; 9 bases match TRBD1. Trimming took 6 bases from V and 9 from J; bases not matched to a gene: 21. From germline, CDR1 is SGHAT and CDR2 FQNNGV. CDR3 size: 18 residues. The CDR3 here is CASRPIRTTGTGFTEQFF. The CDR3 nucleotides read TGTGCCAGCAGACCGATAAGAACCACCGGGACAGGGTTCACTGAGCAGTTCTTC.

This clone appeared a few times. A read error may produce the germline difference seen at one junction end. The V call is TRBV6-2 or TRBV6-3, the J call TRBJ2-4; unclear D gene. Germline V gives CDR1 MNHEY, CDR2 SVGEGT. There are 16 residues in the CDR3. CDR3 region: CASSYSPQWSKNIQYF. Written as DNA, the CDR3 is TGTGCCAGCAGTTACTCGCCCCAGTGGTCCAAAAACATTCAGTATTTC.